This T cell receptor (beta chain) was found in a study of T cell responses to AZD1222 COVID-19 vaccine. The repertoire was sequenced with immunoSEQ multiplex PCR; TCRdb's copy has only in-frame clones and lacks some. Of about 150,000 clones in the sample, roughly 94% were seen once. Details on this clone: Its antigen is unknown.

Overall study findings and caveats: Sampled repertoires all dated from after the peak T cell response. In a largely white British group with more females than males, clonal diversity was possibly underestimated.

The germline V gene has CDR1 MNHNS and CDR2 SASEGT. The CDR3 is 11 residues long. The V end was cut by 3 bases, the J end by 10 bases, with 4 bases between. The receptor's source is an adult in good health. Material: peripheral blood, obtained on day 0 of AZD1222 vaccination. This chain links TRBV6-1 with TRBJ1-6; D is uncertain. The CDR3 DNA is TGTGCCAGCAGTGATGGGTCACCCCTCCACTTT. This gives the protein CASSDGSPLHF.